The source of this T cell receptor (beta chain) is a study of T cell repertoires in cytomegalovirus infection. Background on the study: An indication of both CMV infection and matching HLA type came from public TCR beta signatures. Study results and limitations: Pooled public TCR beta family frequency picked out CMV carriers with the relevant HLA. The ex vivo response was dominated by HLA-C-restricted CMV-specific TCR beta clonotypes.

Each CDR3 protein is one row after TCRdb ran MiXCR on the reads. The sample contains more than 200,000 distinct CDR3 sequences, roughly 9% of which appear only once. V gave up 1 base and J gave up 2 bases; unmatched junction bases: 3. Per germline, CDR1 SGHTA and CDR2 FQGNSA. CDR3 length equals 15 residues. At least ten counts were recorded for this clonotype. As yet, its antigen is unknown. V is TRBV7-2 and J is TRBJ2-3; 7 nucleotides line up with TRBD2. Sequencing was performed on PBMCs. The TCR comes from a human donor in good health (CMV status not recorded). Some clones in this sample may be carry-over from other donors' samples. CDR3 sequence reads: CASSLGGGFTDTQYF. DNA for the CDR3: TGTGCCAGCAGCTTAGGGGGGGGATTCACAGATACGCAGTATTTT. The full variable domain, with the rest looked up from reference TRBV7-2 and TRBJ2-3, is GAGVSQSPSNKVTEKGKDVELRCDPISGHTALYWYRQSLGQGLEFLIYFQGNSAPDKSGLPSDRFSAERTGGSVSTLTIQRTQQEDSAVYLCASSLGGGFTDTQYFGPGTRLTVL.